This is a list of T cell receptor beta chains from one sample in a study of glioma-infiltrating T cells. TCRdb passed the multiplex PCR reads through MiXCR, listing each CDR3 protein once. The table shows 300,000 to 400,000 distinct CDR3 sequences, with 41% occurring only once. The source material was glioma tissue, nonneoplastic brain tissue, or PBMCs (not recorded which). Source of these receptors: a human donor with low-grade glioma or glioblastoma, undergoing nonglioma brain surgery, or in good health (not recorded which). Both conserved end residues are part of each CDR3.

V gene | CDR3 protein
TRBV19 | CASSQGWNEQFF
TRBV7-6 | CASSLDSGVRINNEQFF
TRBV20-1 | CSAAPGQSTDTQYF
TRBV7-2 | CASSEAGGHGEQYF
TRBV7-9 | CASSLDGEAKNIQYF
TRBV27 | CASSLRARGTNSGANVLTF
TRBV27 | CASSFSVNTEALF
TRBV5-1 | CASSGDSGADTQYF
TRBV18 | CASSQLGSNTEAFF
TRBV28 | CASSLFLMNTEAFF
TRBV6-4 | CASRLQGADTEAFF
TRBV20-1 | CSARRNQETQYF